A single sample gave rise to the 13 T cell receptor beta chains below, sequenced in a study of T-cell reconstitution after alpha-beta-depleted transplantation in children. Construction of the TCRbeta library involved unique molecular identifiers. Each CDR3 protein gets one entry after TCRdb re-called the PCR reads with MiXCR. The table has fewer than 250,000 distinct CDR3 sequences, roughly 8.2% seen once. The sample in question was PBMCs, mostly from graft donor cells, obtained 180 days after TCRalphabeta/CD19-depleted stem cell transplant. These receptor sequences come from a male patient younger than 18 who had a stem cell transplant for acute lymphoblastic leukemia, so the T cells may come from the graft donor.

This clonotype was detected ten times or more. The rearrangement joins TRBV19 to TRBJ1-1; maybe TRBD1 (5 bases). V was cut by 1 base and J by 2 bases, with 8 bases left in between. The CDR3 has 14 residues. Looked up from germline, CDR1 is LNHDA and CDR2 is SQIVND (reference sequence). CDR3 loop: CASSIGGSNTEAFF. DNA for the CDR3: TGTGCCAGTAGTATAGGGGGGTCAAACACTGAAGCTTTCTTT.

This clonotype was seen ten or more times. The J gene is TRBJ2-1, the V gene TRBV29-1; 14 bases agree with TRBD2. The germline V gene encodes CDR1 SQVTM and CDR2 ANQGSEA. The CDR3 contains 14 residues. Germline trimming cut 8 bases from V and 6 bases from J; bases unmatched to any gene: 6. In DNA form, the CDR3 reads TGCAGCCACGCGACTAGCGGGAGGGCCAATGAGCAGTTCTTC. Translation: CSHATSGRANEQFF.

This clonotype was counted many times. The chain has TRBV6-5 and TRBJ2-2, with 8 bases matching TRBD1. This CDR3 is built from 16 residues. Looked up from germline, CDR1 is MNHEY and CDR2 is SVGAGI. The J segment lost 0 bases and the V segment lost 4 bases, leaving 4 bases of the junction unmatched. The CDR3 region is CASSWQGAANTGELFF. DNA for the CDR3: TGTGCCAGCAGTTGGCAGGGGGCGGCGAACACCGGGGAGCTGTTTTTT.

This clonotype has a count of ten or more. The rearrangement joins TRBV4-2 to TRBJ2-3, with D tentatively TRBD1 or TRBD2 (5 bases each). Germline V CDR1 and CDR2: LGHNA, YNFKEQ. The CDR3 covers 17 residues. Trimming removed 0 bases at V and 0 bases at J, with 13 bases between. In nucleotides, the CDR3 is TGTGCCAGCAGCCAAGATGGGGTCGGGGACAGCACAGATACGCAGTATTTT. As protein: CASSQDGVGDSTDTQYF.

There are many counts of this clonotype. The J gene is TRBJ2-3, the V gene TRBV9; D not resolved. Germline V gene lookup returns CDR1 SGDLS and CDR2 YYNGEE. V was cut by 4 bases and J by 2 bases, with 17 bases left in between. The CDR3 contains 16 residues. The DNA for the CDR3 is TGTGCCAGCAGCCTCGAGTCAGACACCTACACAGATACGCAGTATTTT. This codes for CASSLESDTYTDTQYF.

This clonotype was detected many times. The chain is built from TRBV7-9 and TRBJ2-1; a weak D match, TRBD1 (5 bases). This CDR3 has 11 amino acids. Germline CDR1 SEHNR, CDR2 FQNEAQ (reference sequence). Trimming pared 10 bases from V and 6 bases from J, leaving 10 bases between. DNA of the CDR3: TGTGCCACAGACAGAGCCAATGAGCAGTTCTTC. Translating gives CATDRANEQFF.

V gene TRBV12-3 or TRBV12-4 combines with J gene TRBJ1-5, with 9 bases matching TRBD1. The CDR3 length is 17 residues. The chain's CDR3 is CTCSLAVRTGGNQPQHF. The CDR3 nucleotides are TGTACCTGCAGTTTAGCGGTTAGGACAGGGGGCAATCAGCCCCAGCATTTT.

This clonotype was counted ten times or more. DNA for the CDR3: TGTGCCAGCAGCTTCGGACTTAACACCGGGGAGCTGTTTTTT. Translating it yields CASSFGLNTGELFF. This rearrangement joins TRBV7-7 to TRBJ2-2, with a possible D match to TRBD2 (5 bases). Trimming removed 3 bases at V and 2 bases at J, with 7 bases between. CDR3 size: 14 residues. The germline V gene encodes CDR1 SSHAT and CDR2 FNYEAQ (reference sequence).

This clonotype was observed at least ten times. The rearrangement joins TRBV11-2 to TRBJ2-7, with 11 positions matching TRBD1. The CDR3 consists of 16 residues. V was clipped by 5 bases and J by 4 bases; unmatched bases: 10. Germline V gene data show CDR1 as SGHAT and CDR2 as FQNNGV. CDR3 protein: CASSPEGQGARYEQYF. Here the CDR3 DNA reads TGTGCCAGCAGCCCAGAAGGACAGGGGGCGCGATACGAGCAGTACTTC.

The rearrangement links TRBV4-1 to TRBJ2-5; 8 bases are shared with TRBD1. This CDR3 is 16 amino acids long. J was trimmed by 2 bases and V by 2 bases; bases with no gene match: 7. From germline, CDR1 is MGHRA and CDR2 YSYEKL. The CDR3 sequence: CASSQPGQGWQETQYF. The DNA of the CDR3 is TGCGCCAGCAGCCAACCAGGACAGGGATGGCAAGAGACCCAGTACTTC.

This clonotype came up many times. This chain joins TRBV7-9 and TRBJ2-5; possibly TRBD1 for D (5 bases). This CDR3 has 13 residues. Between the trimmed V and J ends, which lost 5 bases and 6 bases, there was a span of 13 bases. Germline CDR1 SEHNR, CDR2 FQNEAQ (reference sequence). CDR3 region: CASSRTGVQTQYF. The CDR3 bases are TGTGCCAGCAGCCGAACAGGTGTACAGACCCAGTACTTC.

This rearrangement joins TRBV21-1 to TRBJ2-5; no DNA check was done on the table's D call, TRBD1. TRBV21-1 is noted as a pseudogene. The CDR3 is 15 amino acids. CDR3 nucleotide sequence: TGTGCCAGCAGCAAAGAGGCAGGGGGCGAAGAGACCCAGTACTTC. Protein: CASSKEAGGEETQYF.

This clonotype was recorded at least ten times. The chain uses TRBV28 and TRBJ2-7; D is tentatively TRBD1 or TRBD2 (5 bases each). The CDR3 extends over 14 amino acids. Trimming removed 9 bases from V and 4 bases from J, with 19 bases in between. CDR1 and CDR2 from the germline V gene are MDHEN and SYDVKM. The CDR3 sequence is CASRETDWAYEQYF. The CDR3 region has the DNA TGTGCCAGTAGGGAGACAGATTGGGCGTACGAGCAGTACTTC.